This T cell receptor beta chain was sequenced in a study of T-cell memory formation after mild COVID-19. In its sample, this clonotype was seen a few times. Trimming removed 6 bases at V and 1 base at J, with 14 bases between. Germline assignment: CDR1 ENHRY and CDR2 SYGVKD. This CDR3 contains 15 residues. TCRdb redid the calling of the 5' RACE reads with MiXCR, one entry per CDR3 protein. The table has a few hundred thousand distinct CDR3 sequences, roughly 10% seen once. Sequences were obtained from PBMCs or a T cell subset sorted from them (not recorded which). This sequence originates from a man younger than 35 who had mild COVID-19 (a few samples of this study predate the infection). Cell type and time point are not known. The V gene is TRBV10-3, the J gene TRBJ2-3; a weak D match, TRBD1 (5 bases). The CDR3 region is CAIRETAVGTDTQYF. The CDR3 DNA is TGTGCCATCAGAGAGACAGCTGTCGGCACAGATACGCAGTATTTT.